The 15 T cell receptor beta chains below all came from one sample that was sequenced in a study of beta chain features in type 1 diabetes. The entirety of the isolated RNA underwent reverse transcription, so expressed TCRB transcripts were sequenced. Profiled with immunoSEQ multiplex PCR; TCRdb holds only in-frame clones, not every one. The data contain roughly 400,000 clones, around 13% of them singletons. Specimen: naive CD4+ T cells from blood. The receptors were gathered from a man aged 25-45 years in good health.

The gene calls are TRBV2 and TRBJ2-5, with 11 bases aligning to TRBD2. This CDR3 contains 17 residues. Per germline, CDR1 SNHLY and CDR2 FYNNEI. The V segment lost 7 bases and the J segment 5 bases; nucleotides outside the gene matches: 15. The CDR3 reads CASIKGELAGGFETQYF. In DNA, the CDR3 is TGTGCCAGCATAAAGGGAGAGCTAGCGGGAGGTTTTGAGACCCAGTACTTC.

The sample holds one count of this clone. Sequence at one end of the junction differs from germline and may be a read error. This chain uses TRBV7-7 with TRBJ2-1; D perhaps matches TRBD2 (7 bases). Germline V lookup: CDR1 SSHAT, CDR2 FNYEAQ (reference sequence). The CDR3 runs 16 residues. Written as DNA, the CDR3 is TGTGCTAGCAGCTTAGGGGGGGTAGGACTCTACAATGAGCAGTTCTTC. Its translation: CASSLGGVGLYNEQFF. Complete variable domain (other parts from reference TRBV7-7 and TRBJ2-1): GAGVSQSPRYKVTKRGQDVTLRCDPISSHATLYWYQQALGQGPEFLTYFNYEAQPDKSGLPSDRFSAERPEGSISTLTIQRTEQRDSAMYRCASSLGGVGLYNEQFFGPGTRLTVL.

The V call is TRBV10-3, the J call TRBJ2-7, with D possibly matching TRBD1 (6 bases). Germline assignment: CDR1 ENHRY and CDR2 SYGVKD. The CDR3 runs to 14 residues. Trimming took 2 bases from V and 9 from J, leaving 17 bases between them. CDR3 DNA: TGTGCCATCAGTGAGGGACAGATACCTACCGCGCAGTACTTC. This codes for CAISEGQIPTAQYF.

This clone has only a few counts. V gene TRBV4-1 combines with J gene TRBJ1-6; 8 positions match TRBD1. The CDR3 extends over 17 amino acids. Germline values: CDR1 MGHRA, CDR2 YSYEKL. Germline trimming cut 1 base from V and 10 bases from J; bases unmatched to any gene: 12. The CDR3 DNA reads TGCGCCAGCAGCCAAGTCGGAGGACAGGGAAGTTGGTCACCCCTCCACTTT. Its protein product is CASSQVGGQGSWSPLHF.

DNA for the CDR3: TGCGCCAGCCTCCCACTAGTCCCTCACACAGATACGCAGTATTTT. Protein product: CASLPLVPHTDTQYF. This chain uses TRBV4-3 with TRBJ2-3; tentative D call: TRBD2 (5 bases). The CDR3 is 15 residues long. Per the germline V gene, CDR1 is LGHNA and CDR2 is YSLEER. Trimming shortened V by 8 bases and J by 2 bases, and 17 bases separated the two germline ends.

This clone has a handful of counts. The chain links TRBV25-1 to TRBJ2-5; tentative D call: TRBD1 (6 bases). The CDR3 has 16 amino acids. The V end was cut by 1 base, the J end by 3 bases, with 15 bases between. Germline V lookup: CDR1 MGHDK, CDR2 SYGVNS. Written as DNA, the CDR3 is TGTGCCAGCAGTGAATTCGGTAAAGGACAGAAAGAGACCCAGTACTTC. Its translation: CASSEFGKGQKETQYF.

The CDR3 bases are TGCAGCGTTGGGCAGGGCCTAACCACCTTC. Protein: CSVGQGLTTF. This chain links TRBV29-1 with TRBJ1-2, with D perhaps TRBD1 (5 bases). The V end was cut by 4 bases, the J end by 13 bases, with 13 bases between. This CDR3 has 10 residues. Germline values: CDR1 SQVTM, CDR2 ANQGSEA.

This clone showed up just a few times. CDR3 sequence: CSAGDNYGYTF. The CDR3 DNA follows: TGCAGCGCCGGAGACAACTATGGCTACACCTTC. The chain combines TRBV29-1 with TRBJ1-2; D not certain. V shed 7 bases and J shed 2 bases, with 8 bases lying between them. The CDR3 has 11 residues. Germline V lookup: CDR1 SQVTM, CDR2 ANQGSEA. Filled out from reference TRBV29-1 and TRBJ1-2, the complete variable domain reads SAVISQKPSRDICQRGTSLTIQCQVDSQVTMMFWYRQQPGQSLTLIATANQGSEATYESGFVIDKFPISRPNLTFSTLTVSNMSPEDSSIYLCSAGDNYGYTFGSGTRLTVV.

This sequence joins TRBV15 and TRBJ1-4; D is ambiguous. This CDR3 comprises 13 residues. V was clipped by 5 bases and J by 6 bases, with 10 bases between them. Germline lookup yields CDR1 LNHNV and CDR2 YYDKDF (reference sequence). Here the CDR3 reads CATSGLFDEKLFF. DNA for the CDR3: TGTGCCACCAGCGGACTATTTGATGAAAAACTGTTTTTT.

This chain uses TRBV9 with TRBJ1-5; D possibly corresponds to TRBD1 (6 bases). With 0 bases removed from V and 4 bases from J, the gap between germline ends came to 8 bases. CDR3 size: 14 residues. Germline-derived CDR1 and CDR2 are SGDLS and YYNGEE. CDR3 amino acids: CASSVGTVNQPQHF. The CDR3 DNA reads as TGTGCCAGCAGCGTAGGGACAGTGAATCAGCCCCAGCATTTT.

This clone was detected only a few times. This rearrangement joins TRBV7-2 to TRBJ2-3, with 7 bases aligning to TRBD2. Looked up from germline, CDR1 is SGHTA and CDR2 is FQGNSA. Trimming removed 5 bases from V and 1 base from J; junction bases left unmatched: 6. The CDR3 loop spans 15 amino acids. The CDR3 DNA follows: TGTGCCAGCAGCCTGGGGGGGTACGGCACAGATACGCAGTATTTT. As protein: CASSLGGYGTDTQYF. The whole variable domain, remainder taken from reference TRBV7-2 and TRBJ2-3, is GAGVSQSPSNKVTEKGKDVELRCDPISGHTALYWYRQSLGQGLEFLIYFQGNSAPDKSGLPSDRFSAERTGGSVSTLTIQRTQQEDSAVYLCASSLGGYGTDTQYFGPGTRLTVL.

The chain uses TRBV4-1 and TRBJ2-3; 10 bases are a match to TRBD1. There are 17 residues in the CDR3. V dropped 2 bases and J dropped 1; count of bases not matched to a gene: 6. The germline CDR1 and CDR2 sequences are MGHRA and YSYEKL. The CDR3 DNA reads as TGCGCCAGCAGCCAAAGCCCCGGACAGGGGGGCACAGATACGCAGTATTTT. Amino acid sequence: CASSQSPGQGGTDTQYF.

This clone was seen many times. CDR3 residues: CAWDREETQYF. The DNA of the CDR3 is TGTGCCTGGGACAGGGAGGAGACCCAGTACTTC. The chain has TRBV30 and TRBJ2-5, with 7 bases matching TRBD1. Trimming at V came to 5 bases and at J to 5 bases, leaving 2 bases not matched to a gene. The germline V gene has CDR1 GTSNPN and CDR2 SVGIG (reference sequence). The CDR3 sequence is 11 residues long.

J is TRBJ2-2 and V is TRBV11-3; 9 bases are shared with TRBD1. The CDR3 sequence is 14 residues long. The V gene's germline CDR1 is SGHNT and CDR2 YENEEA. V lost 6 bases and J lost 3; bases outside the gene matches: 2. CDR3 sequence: CASRGQGDTGELFF. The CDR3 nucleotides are TGTGCCAGCAGGGGACAGGGAGACACCGGGGAGCTGTTTTTT.

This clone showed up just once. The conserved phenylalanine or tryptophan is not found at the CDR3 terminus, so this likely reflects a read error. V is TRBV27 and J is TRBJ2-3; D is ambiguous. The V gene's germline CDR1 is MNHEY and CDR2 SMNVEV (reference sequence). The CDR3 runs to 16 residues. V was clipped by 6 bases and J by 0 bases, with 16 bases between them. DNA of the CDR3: TGTGCCAGCAGACACAGAGTGGTCTTGAGCACAGATACGCAGTATCTT. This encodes CASRHRVVLSTDTQYL.